This T cell receptor (beta chain) appears in the sequencing data of a study of T cell responses to AZD1222 COVID-19 vaccine. Study summary: Both about-4-week and about-12-week second-dose recipients were combined.

As regards this clone: Its specificity is unknown.

Germline CDR1 and CDR2: MNHEY and SVGAGI. The junction had 7 bases not matched to a gene; V was cut back by 6 bases and J by 7 bases. The CDR3 sequence is 15 residues long. Study findings and constraints: Females made up more of the donors, who were largely white British, and clonal diversity may have come out too low. Recipients of two AZD1222 doses showed rising Spike-specific TCR breadth and depth.

TCRdb's table, derived via immunoSEQ multiplex PCR, lists solely in-frame clones and lacks some. The sample lists 150,000 to 200,000 clones; just over 90% were seen once. The clonotype originates from an adult in good health. The sample in question was peripheral blood, obtained on day 0 of AZD1222 vaccination. This chain connects TRBV6-5 to TRBJ2-1, with 12 bases identical to TRBD2. This CDR3 reads CASSLRLAGVNEQFF. The CDR3 DNA is TGTGCCAGCAGCCTTCGACTAGCGGGAGTTAATGAGCAGTTCTTC.